A selection of T cell receptor beta chains follows, all from one sample in a study of T cell repertoires in cytomegalovirus infection. Each CDR3 protein is one row after TCRdb ran MiXCR on the reads. This table holds nearly 550,000 distinct CDR3 sequences, about 17% found once. The source material was CD8+ T cells from PBMCs. The origin of the receptors is a human donor in good health (CMV status not recorded). Some clones in this sample may be carry-over from other donors' samples. CDR3s include the opening cysteine and the closing phenylalanine or tryptophan. A D gene is named only where the DNA matches it firmly. Size tells how often a clone was seen (once, few, many) or the class of an expanded clone, and some rows leave it out.

j_call | cdr3_length | clone_size | v_call | d_call | cdr3_nt | cdr3_aa
TRBJ2-7 | 11 | many | TRBV28 | . | TGTGCCAGCAGTTCCCGGTACGAGCAGTACTTC | CASSSRYEQYF
TRBJ1-2 | 13 | . | TRBV9 | . | TGTGCCAGCAGCGGGGACAAAGGGGATGGCTACACCTTC | CASSGDKGDGYTF
TRBJ2-2 | 16 | . | TRBV27 | . | TGTGCCAGCACCGAGACTAGACGGTGGGGGGCCGGGGAGCTGTTTTTT | CASTETRRWGAGELFF
TRBJ2-7 | 16 | few | TRBV6-2/TRBV6-3 | . | TGTGCCAGCAGTTACTCGACAGAGACAGGCGTCTACGAGCAGTACTTC | CASSYSTETGVYEQYF
TRBJ1-1 | 15 | . | TRBV9 | . | TGTGCCAGCAGCTTAAGGACTGCCTCAATCACTGAAGCTTTCTTT | CASSLRTASITEAFF
TRBJ1-6 | 15 | . | TRBV15 | . | TGTGCCACCAGCAGAGGCAACAGGGTCAACTCACCCCTCCACTTT | CATSRGNRVNSPLHF
TRBJ2-3 | 16 | few | TRBV4-1 | TRBD2 | TGCGCCAGCAGCGGACCGGGACTAGCTTACACAGATACGCAGTATTTT | CASSGPGLAYTDTQYF
TRBJ2-3 | 17 | many | TRBV5-1 | TRBD1 | TGCGCCAGCAGCTTGGGACGCGGGACAGGGAGCACAGATACGCAGTATTTT | CASSLGRGTGSTDTQYF
TRBJ2-1 | 15 | . | TRBV4-1 | TRBD2 | TGCGCCAGCAGCCAAGAGGCTAGCGGCTACAATGAGCAGTTCTTC | CASSQEASGYNEQFF
TRBJ1-1 | 14 | . | TRBV7-6 | . | TGTGCCAGCAGCTCCTCCTCCTTGAACACTGAAGCTTTCTTT | CASSSSSLNTEAFF
TRBJ2-1 | 16 | few | TRBV10-3 | TRBD2 | TGTGCCATCAGTGAGTTAACAGCGGGGGGCCTGAATGAGCAGTTCTTC | CAISELTAGGLNEQFF
TRBJ1-5 | 16 | many | TRBV7-8 | TRBD1 | TGTGCCAGCAGCTTCCTTCCGACAGGGGTACGTCAGCCCCAGCATTTT | CASSFLPTGVRQPQHF
TRBJ1-1 | 15 | . | TRBV4-2 | . | TGTGCCAACAGCCAAGATGGGGGTGGGAGCACTGAAGCTTTCTTT | CANSQDGGGSTEAFF
TRBJ1-1 | 14 | many | TRBV12-3/TRBV12-4 | . | TGTGCCAGCAGTTGGGGCAGGGCGAACACTGAAGCTTTCTTT | CASSWGRANTEAFF
TRBJ2-3 | 19 | . | TRBV27 | TRBD2 | TGTGCCAGCAGTACCCCCCGACTAGCGGAGCAACCTAGCACAGATACGCAGTATTTT | CASSTPRLAEQPSTDTQYF
TRBJ1-2 | 15 | many | TRBV7-2 | . | TGTGCCAGCAGCTTAGCCCCCGGGAACCGTCGAGGCTACACCTTC | CASSLAPGNRRGYTF
TRBJ2-7 | 16 | many | TRBV2 | TRBD1 | TGTGCCAGCAGTGAAGGCCGGGACAGGCGGTTGTACGAGCAGTACTTC | CASSEGRDRRLYEQYF
TRBJ2-2 | 14 | . | TRBV24-1 | . | TGTGCCACCAGTGAAGCCAAGGGGGTCGGGGAGCTGTTTTTT | CATSEAKGVGELFF
TRBJ2-7 | 14 | many | TRBV7-2 | TRBD2 | TGTGCCAGCAGCTTAATAGCGGGAGACTACGAGCAGTACTTC | CASSLIAGDYEQYF
TRBJ2-6 | 16 | many | TRBV6-6 | TRBD1 | TGTGCCAGCAGTTACCCTGGACAGGTTCTGGCCAACGTCCTGACTTTC | CASSYPGQVLANVLTF
TRBJ1-2 | 15 | . | TRBV5-1 | . | TGCGCCAGCAGCTTGGCAGGACACGGTTTGGGCGGCTACACCTTC | CASSLAGHGLGGYTF
TRBJ2-1 | 16 | many | TRBV7-9 | . | TGTGCCAGCAGCTTTCCAACTTGGAGGGATGTCAATGAGCAGTTCTTC | CASSFPTWRDVNEQFF
TRBJ1-5 | 15 | many | TRBV15 | . | TGTGCCACCAGCATAGTGCCCCATAGCAATCAGCCCCAGCATTTT | CATSIVPHSNQPQHF
TRBJ1-1 | 12 | many | TRBV6-5 | . | TGTGCCAGCAGCTCTGACAGGACTGAAGCTTTCTTT | CASSSDRTEAFF
TRBJ2-3 | 14 | many | TRBV20-1 | . | TGCAGTGCTAGAGTACTAGAAGATGCAGATACGCAGTATTTT | CSARVLEDADTQYF
TRBJ2-3 | 15 | many | TRBV11-2 | . | TGTGCCAGCACCCCCTGGGCAGGGATCCCAGATACGCAGTATTTT | CASTPWAGIPDTQYF
TRBJ2-3 | 14 | . | TRBV5-1 | . | TGCGCCAGCAGCGGGCCCCCAAGCACAGATACGCAGTATTTT | CASSGPPSTDTQYF
TRBJ1-2 | 15 | few | TRBV5-4 | . | TGTGCCAGCAGCTGGGGGGTCGGGGGGAACTATGGCTACACCTTC | CASSWGVGGNYGYTF
TRBJ2-7 | 15 | many | TRBV7-2 | . | TGTGCCAGCAGCCCCGGAGTAGCGGCTGGGTACGAGCAGTACTTC | CASSPGVAAGYEQYF
TRBJ1-4 | 15 | . | TRBV18 | TRBD1 | TGTGCCAGCTCACCAGCCGGGACAGGGGGTGAAAAACTGTTTTTT | CASSPAGTGGEKLFF
TRBJ1-3 | 15 | many | TRBV10-3 | . | TGTGCCATCATTGGGGAGGGTCGTACTGGAAACACCATATATTTT | CAIIGEGRTGNTIYF
TRBJ2-3 | 14 | many | TRBV2 | . | TGTGCCAGCACCCTCAGCGGGTACACAGATACGCAGTATTTT | CASTLSGYTDTQYF
TRBJ2-7 | 15 | many | TRBV2 | TRBD2 | TGTGCCAGCAGTGAAGGCCAGCGGGAGTACCACGAGCAGTACTTC | CASSEGQREYHEQYF